This T cell receptor beta chain was captured in a study of blood T cell repertoires in COVID-19 (TCRdb year 2020). About the full investigation: Collaborator samples came from the United States, Italy and Spain and covered acute and convalescent phases of COVID-19. The material from the prospective study consisted of cDNA or gDNA derived from T cells, B-cell-depleted T cells, or PBMCs. Subjects who had been exposed to COVID-19, were actively infected with it, or had recovered from it provided the deeply sampled blood TCRbeta repertoires that made up the dataset. The repertoires were released in a freely available public database meant as a resource for research on the immune response to SARS-CoV-2. The samples were drawn from two sources: the first 160 participants of the ongoing ImmuneRACE study, and 1,000 to 1,500 subjects contributed by 6 global collaborators. A de-identified subject ID, COVID-19 status, age in years and sex were almost always included in the sample metadata. HLA class I and class II types, where available, came from metadata supplied by the sample provider rather than from assay-based typing.

A remark on this clone: Its target antigen remains unknown. No much larger clone is present one base from it, and per-base qualities are unavailable.

At one collaborating source in Seattle, patients were enrolled during active infection and were followed longitudinally through the course of disease. Each collaborating institution followed its own protocols to collect whole blood in K2EDTA tubes. For TCRbeta analysis, collaborator samples were shipped as frozen whole blood, as isolated PBMCs, or as DNA extracted from either sample type. General study outcomes and caveats: The amount of clinical and demographic metadata varied by source and participant and was provided uncurated.

The germline V gene yields SGHVS for CDR1 and FNYEAQ for CDR2. From its cysteine to its phenylalanine, the CDR3 spans 14 amino acids. Only the CDR3 part of the read is kept: 42 bases, read in frame from the first base. The junction shows trimming of 5 bases on V and 0 bases on J, plus 11 bases between the germline ends. The immunoSEQ Assay, a bias-controlled multiplex PCR, was used to amplify TCRbeta CDR3 regions from genomic DNA. The paper's processing steps were these. The number of nucleated cells in each sample was estimated from the amplification of reference gene primers within the assay. To quantify the absolute abundance of each unique TCRbeta CDR3 rearrangement, sequence reads were collapsed and filtered. For each sample, productive Simpson clonality was calculated as the square root of Simpson's diversity index over productive rearrangements. Held by TCRdb, this immuneACCESS table contains in-frame sequences only and omits some clones. Under half of the omission traces to an unresolved V gene where checked; the cause of the rest is unknown. V and J calls and clone size are given by that table; D and trimming were obtained from the DNA. This sample has approximately 60,000 clones in its table, and around 73% of those were observed once. Together, the top ten hold 14% of the sample.

The chain employs TRBV7-6 and TRBJ2-7; tentative D gene TRBD1, with 5 bases matching. Sequences were obtained from peripheral blood. This sequence was found in a man aged 55 to 69 with COVID-19, enrolled during active disease. At the DNA level, the sequence is TGTGCCAGCAGCGCCAGACAGTTCTCCTACGAGCAGTACTTC. This is translated as CASSARQFSYEQYF.